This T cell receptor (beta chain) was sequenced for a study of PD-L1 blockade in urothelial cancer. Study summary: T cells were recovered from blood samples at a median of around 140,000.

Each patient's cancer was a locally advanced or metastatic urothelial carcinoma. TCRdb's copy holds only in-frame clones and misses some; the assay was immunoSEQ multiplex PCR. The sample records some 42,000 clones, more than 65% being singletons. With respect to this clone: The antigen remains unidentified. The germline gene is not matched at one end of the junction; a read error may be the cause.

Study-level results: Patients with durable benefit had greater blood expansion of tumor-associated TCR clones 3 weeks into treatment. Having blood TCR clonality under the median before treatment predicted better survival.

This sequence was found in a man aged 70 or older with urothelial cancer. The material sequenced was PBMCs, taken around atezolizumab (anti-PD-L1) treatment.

The CDR3 sequence is CASTLTGGDEQYF. In nucleotides, the CDR3 is TGCGCCAGCACCTTGACAGGGGGCGACGAGCAGTACTTC. V and J are TRBV5-1 and TRBJ2-7, with 10 bases that match TRBD1. Germline assignment: CDR1 SGHRS and CDR2 YFSETQ. This CDR3 has 13 amino acids.